The present T cell receptor beta chain was sequenced within a study of T cell responses to AZD1222 COVID-19 vaccine. Produced via immunoSEQ multiplex PCR; TCRdb's table is partial and in-frame only. The sample includes about 120,000 clones, over 80% seen only once; the top ten take under 9%. Researchers grouped second doses given at about 4 or about 12 weeks into one pool. This CDR3 is 14 amino acids long. V shed 9 bases and J shed 0 bases, with 12 bases lying between them. Germline assignment: CDR1 WNHNN and CDR2 SYGVQD (reference sequence). The source of this sequence is an adult who received the AZD1222 COVID-19 vaccine. This material consisted of peripheral blood, taken 28 days after the second AZD1222 dose. The V and J genes are TRBV10-1 and TRBJ1-3; D remains unclear. Here the CDR3 reads CASSTANSGNTIYF. CDR3 bases: TGCGCCAGTTCGACGGCCAACTCTGGAAACACCATATATTTT.